These 10 T cell receptor beta chains were all obtained from the same sample, sequenced in a study of blood T cells in healthy people across ages. A J-beta primer mix and a sample-barcoded 5' primer were used in a second PCR of roughly 6 to 11 cycles. TCRdb recomputed calls from the 5' RACE reads with MiXCR, one row per CDR3 protein. The sample includes around 280,000 distinct CDR3 sequences, around 30% of them seen just once. Sequenced material: blood. The origin of the receptors is a woman between 65 and 79 years old in good health.

This chain uses TRBV20-1 with TRBJ2-5; 8 nucleotides line up with TRBD1. The tail of the sequence fits TRBJ2-7 better, so the J call may be wrong. The CDR3 has 15 amino acids. Looked up from germline, CDR1 is DFQATT and CDR2 is SNEGSKA (reference sequence). The CDR3, as DNA: TGCAGTGCCGACGGACGAGACAGGGGCAAATACGAGCAGTACTTC. Translating it yields CSADGRDRGKYEQYF.

The gene calls are TRBV7-2 and TRBJ2-2; no reliable D call. Germline V CDR1 and CDR2: SGHTA, FQGNSA. V was pared by 8 bases and J by 2 bases, with 18 bases between. The CDR3 is made up of 16 amino acids. Written as DNA, the CDR3 is TGTGCCAGCCTGATGGACCCGGCAGATAACACCGGGGAGCTGTTTTTT. Translating it yields CASLMDPADNTGELFF.

The gene calls are TRBV7-9 and TRBJ2-5; perhaps TRBD2 as D (5 bases). Between the trimmed V and J ends, which lost 3 bases and 1 base, there was a span of 21 bases. CDR1 is SEHNR, CDR2 FQNEAQ, per germline (reference sequence). The CDR3 covers 18 residues. The CDR3 sequence is CASSFRWSGRDIQETQYF. CDR3 in DNA: TGTGCCAGCAGCTTCAGGTGGTCGGGGAGAGACATCCAAGAGACCCAGTACTTC.

The chain has TRBV6-1 and TRBJ1-5; a weak D match, TRBD1 (5 bases). Per the germline V gene, CDR1 is MNHNS and CDR2 is SASEGT. The V end was cut by 7 bases, the J end by 0 bases, with 22 bases between. The CDR3 extends over 18 amino acids. The CDR3 nucleotides are TGTGCCAGCATATCCCCCGGGGCGACCGATTATAGCAATCAGCCCCAGCATTTT. This sequence encodes CASISPGATDYSNQPQHF.

The CDR3 region is CARTAGTSGYEQYF. DNA of the CDR3: TGTGCCAGGACAGCGGGGACTAGCGGTTACGAGCAGTACTTC. The chain joins TRBV14 to TRBJ2-7, with 11 bases fitting TRBD2. The V gene end was trimmed by 9 bases and the J gene end by 4 bases; junction bases not matched to a gene: 8. This CDR3 contains 14 residues. Germline values: CDR1 SGHDN, CDR2 FVKESK.

The chain links TRBV7-2 to TRBJ2-3, with D perhaps TRBD1 (5 bases). V was clipped by 1 base and J by 5 bases, with 13 bases between them. The CDR3 contains 15 residues. CDR1 and CDR2 (germline): SGHTA, FQGNSA. CDR3 residues: CASSLVFRGGDTQYF. In DNA, the CDR3 is TGTGCCAGCAGCTTAGTATTTAGGGGTGGAGATACGCAGTATTTT.

The gene calls are TRBV7-2 and TRBJ2-3; TRBD1 is a possible D gene (6 bases). The CDR3 sequence is 15 residues long. V lost 6 bases to trimming and J lost 4 bases, with 17 bases between them. Germline assignment: CDR1 SGHTA and CDR2 FQGNSA. CDR3 sequence reads: CASSQWTVAPDTQYF. The DNA of the CDR3 is TGTGCCAGCAGTCAGTGGACAGTTGCCCCAGATACGCAGTATTTT.

The V call is TRBV5-1, the J call TRBJ2-2; 7 bases align to TRBD1. The V and J ends lost 4 bases and 1 base, in that order; junction bases with no gene match: 4. This CDR3 is 15 amino acids long. CDR1 is SGHRS, CDR2 YFSETQ, per germline. CDR3 bases: TGCGCCAGCAGCCCGGACAGGAGGAACACCGGGGAGCTGTTTTTT. Its translation is CASSPDRRNTGELFF.

This clonotype was detected a few times. The chain combines TRBV10-3 with TRBJ2-5; 8 bases are a match to TRBD2. Near its end, the DNA agrees better with TRBJ2-1, so the J call may be wrong. This CDR3 spans 15 amino acids. Per germline, CDR1 ENHRY and CDR2 SYGVKD. The CDR3 coding sequence is TGTGCCATCAGTGAAGGGGGACTAGTCTACAATGAGCAGTTCTTC. It is translated as CAISEGGLVYNEQFF.

This chain joins TRBV20-1 and TRBJ1-1, with D possibly matching TRBD1 (6 bases). V shed 5 bases and J shed 4 bases, with 14 bases lying between them. CDR3 length equals 13 residues. Per germline, CDR1 DFQATT and CDR2 SNEGSKA (reference sequence). As DNA, the CDR3 is TGCAGTGCTGGGGGCGGACGGAGCACTGAAGCTTTCTTT. Translated: CSAGGGRSTEAFF.